Listed here are 10 T cell receptor beta chains from one sample, sequenced in a study of cytomegalovirus exposure and HLA in healthy donors. PCR used 60 Vbeta primers and 13 Jbeta primers. Some clones are missing from TCRdb's copy, which holds only in-frame ones; the method was immunoSEQ multiplex PCR. The repertoire has some 190,000 clones, approximately 80% of them found once; the top ten carry 1.5% to 2%. Specimen: PBMCs. Receptors originate from a man aged 18 to 29 in good health and CMV-seronegative.

The chain has TRBV5-1 and TRBJ1-1; TRBD1 is a possible D gene (6 bases). CDR3 length equals 13 residues. The V and J ends lost 4 bases and 7 bases respectively, with 14 bases between them. Germline lookup yields CDR1 SGHRS and CDR2 YFSETQ. The CDR3 DNA reads as TGCGCCAGCAGCCCCGGACAGCTGTTTGAAGCTTTCTTT. It codes for CASSPGQLFEAFF.

Notes on this clone: Within the sample, other DNA sequences also encode this same CDR3. The chain carries TRBV10-3 and TRBJ2-7, with TRBD1 matching 8 bases. This CDR3 spans 16 amino acids. Germline V lookup: CDR1 ENHRY, CDR2 SYGVKD. After removal of 3 bases from V and 1 base from J, the junction contained 8 bases not matched to a gene. The CDR3 nucleotides read TGTGCCATCAGTGACTTGACAGGGGCGCGATCCTACGAGCAGTACTTC. Encoded protein: CAISDLTGARSYEQYF.

This clone was picked up one time. V gene TRBV5-1 combines with J gene TRBJ1-1; D gene uncertain. The CDR3 length is 15 residues. V dropped 4 bases and J dropped 8 bases, with 21 bases sitting between them. Germline V gene lookup returns CDR1 SGHRS and CDR2 YFSETQ. The CDR3 nucleotides are TGCGCCAGCAGCCCGACCCCTTTTGAGGCCGAAGAAGCTTTCTTT. Its translation is CASSPTPFEAEEAFF.

The rearrangement links TRBV30 to TRBJ1-1; D not resolved. Germline V gene sequence: CDR1 GTSNPN, CDR2 SVGIG (reference sequence). V was shortened by 2 bases and J by 0 bases, with 7 bases between the two germline ends. CDR3 length equals 13 residues. CDR3: CAWSKHLNTEAFF. DNA of the CDR3: TGTGCCTGGAGTAAGCATCTGAACACTGAAGCTTTCTTT.

The V gene is TRBV5-6, the J gene TRBJ1-2, with a tentative D call TRBD1 (5 bases). This CDR3 is built from 17 residues. V was shortened by 3 bases and J by 0 bases, with 18 bases between the two germline ends. Germline-derived CDR1 and CDR2 are SGHDT and YYEEEE. CDR3 amino acids: CASSSLGAGLANYGYTF. The CDR3 nucleotides read TGTGCCAGCAGCTCGCTAGGGGCTGGCCTAGCTAACTATGGCTACACCTTC.

The chain employs TRBV30 and TRBJ1-2; TRBD1 aligns across 12 bases. This CDR3 has 14 residues. Germline loops: CDR1 GTSNPN, CDR2 SVGIG (reference sequence). The V and J ends lost 5 bases and 7 bases, in that order; junction bases with no gene match: 8. CDR3 sequence reads: CAWGISGQGAGYTF. The DNA for the CDR3 is TGTGCCTGGGGTATATCGGGACAGGGGGCTGGCTACACCTTC. The variable domain in full, completed from reference TRBV30 and TRBJ1-2, reads SQTIHQWPATLVQPVGSPLSLECTVEGTSNPNLYWYRQAAGRGLQLLFYSVGIGQISSEVPQNLSASRPQDRQFILSSKKLLLSDSGFYLCAWGISGQGAGYTFGSGTRLTVV.

This chain connects TRBV5-1 to TRBJ1-6; TRBD1 is a possible D gene (6 bases). V was shortened by 5 bases and J by 9 bases, with 18 bases between the two germline ends. This CDR3 is built from 15 residues. Germline CDR1 SGHRS, CDR2 YFSETQ. The CDR3 nucleotides read TGCGCCAGCAGAACTACGGGACACGAAGGTTCACCCCTCCACTTT. Amino acids: CASRTTGHEGSPLHF.

The rearrangement uses TRBV28 and TRBJ1-1; 10 nucleotides match TRBD1. V was pared by 1 base and J by 2 bases, with 4 bases of the junction left unmatched. CDR1 MDHEN and CDR2 SYDVKM come from the germline V gene. The CDR3 has 16 residues. For the CDR3, the DNA is TGTGCCAGCAGTTTATTCCGGGACAGGGGTAACACTGAAGCTTTCTTT. As protein: CASSLFRDRGNTEAFF.

The chain combines TRBV28 with TRBJ1-3; D perhaps matches TRBD1 (6 bases). The CDR3 has 16 amino acids. Germline V CDR1 and CDR2: MDHEN, SYDVKM. Trimming shortened V by 3 bases and J by 2 bases, and 14 bases separated the two germline ends. CDR3 in amino acids: CASSFLGQSTGNTIYF. The CDR3 nucleotides read TGTGCCAGCAGTTTTTTAGGACAGTCCACTGGAAACACCATATATTTT.

The chain joins TRBV7-8 to TRBJ2-2; possibly TRBD2 for D (5 bases). This CDR3 has 14 residues. Germline CDR1 reads SGHVS; CDR2 reads FQNEAQ. V was pared by 6 bases and J by 4 bases, with 12 bases between. DNA of the CDR3: TGTGCCAGCAGAGAAACTAGGAGCACCGGGGAGCTGTTTTTT. Its protein is CASRETRSTGELFF. The full variable domain, in which reference TRBV7-8 and TRBJ2-2 provide the parts outside the CDR3, is GAGVSQSPRYKVAKRGQDVALRCDPISGHVSLFWYQQALGQGPEFLTYFQNEAQLDKSGLPSDRFFAERPEGSVSTLKIQRTQQEDSAVYLCASRETRSTGELFFGEGSRLTVL.